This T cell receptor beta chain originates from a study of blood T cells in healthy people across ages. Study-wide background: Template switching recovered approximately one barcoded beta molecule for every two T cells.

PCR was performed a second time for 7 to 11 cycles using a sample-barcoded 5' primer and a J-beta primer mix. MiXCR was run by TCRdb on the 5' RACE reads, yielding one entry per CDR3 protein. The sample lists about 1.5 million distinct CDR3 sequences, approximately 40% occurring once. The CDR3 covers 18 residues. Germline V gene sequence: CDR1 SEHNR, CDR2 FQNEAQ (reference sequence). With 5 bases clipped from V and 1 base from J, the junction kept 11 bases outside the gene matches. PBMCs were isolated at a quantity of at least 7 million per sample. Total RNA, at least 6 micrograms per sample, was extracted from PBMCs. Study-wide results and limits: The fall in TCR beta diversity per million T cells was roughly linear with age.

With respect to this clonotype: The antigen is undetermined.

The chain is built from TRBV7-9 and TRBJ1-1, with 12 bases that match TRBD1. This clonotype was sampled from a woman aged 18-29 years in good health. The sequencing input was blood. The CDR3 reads CASSRDRGQEKANTEAFF. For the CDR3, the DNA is TGTGCCAGCAGCCGGGACAGGGGGCAGGAAAAAGCGAACACTGAAGCTTTCTTT.